This T cell receptor (beta chain) was obtained from a study of spatial heterogeneity in lung cancer. Study as a whole: There were, on average, more than ten raw-read appearances for each unique TCR and UMI combination.

Every TCR cDNA molecule bore a unique molecular identifier. TCRdb passed the 5' RACE reads through MiXCR, listing each CDR3 protein once. The data hold nearly 15,000 distinct CDR3 sequences, with roughly 6.6% observed a single time. This clonotype appeared many times. Its specificity is not known. Points from the study as a whole: For expanded intratumoral alpha and beta TCRs, counts tracked tumor mutation counts.

Germline values: CDR1 SEHNR, CDR2 FQNEAQ (reference sequence). This CDR3 has 12 residues. V dropped 1 base and J dropped 6 bases, with 7 bases sitting between them. The time point is: sample taken at primary tumor resection. The TCR originated in a male donor with early-stage non-small cell lung cancer. The sequences come from lung tumor tissue, collected at surgery. The chain links TRBV7-9 to TRBJ2-7; the D is unclear. The CDR3 is CASSLEGGEQYV. CDR3 sequence (DNA): TGTGCCAGCAGCTTAGAGGGCGGCGAGCAGTACGTC.